These 26 T cell receptor beta chains share one sample of origin, sequenced in a study of identical twins. TCRdb used MiXCR to reprocess the 5' RACE reads, holding one entry per CDR3 protein. The table has 300,000 to 350,000 distinct CDR3 sequences, around an eighth seen once; the top ten hold 7.2%. This same sample was also part of a study on yellow fever vaccine responses in identical twins.

Material for sequencing was CD8+ T cells sorted from blood. The receptors here all came from a young woman in good health.

This clonotype turned up a few times. The genes are TRBV27 and TRBJ2-2; perhaps TRBD1 as D (5 bases). The CDR3 is 16 amino acids. Germline loops: CDR1 MNHEY, CDR2 SMNVEV (reference sequence). The V end was cut by 2 bases, the J end by 2 bases, with 12 bases between. The CDR3 loop is CASSLGAGDNTGELFF. In DNA form, the CDR3 reads TGTGCCAGCAGTTTAGGGGCAGGAGATAACACCGGGGAGCTGTTTTTT.

This clonotype was observed a few times. The chain recombines TRBV12-3 or TRBV12-4 with TRBJ2-1, with 15 bases that match TRBD2. V was pared by 6 bases and J by 1 base, with 7 bases of the junction left unmatched. CDR3 length: 18 amino acids. CDR3 amino acids: CASSEGLAGGPSYNEQFF. The CDR3 DNA reads TGTGCCAGCAGCGAGGGACTAGCGGGGGGACCTTCCTACAATGAGCAGTTCTTC.

The chain has TRBV29-1 and TRBJ1-2; D gene unclear. The CDR3 length is 12 residues. V lost 3 bases and J 8 bases, leaving 13 bases between the germline ends. Per germline, CDR1 SQVTM and CDR2 ANQGSEA. The CDR3 DNA follows: TGCAGCGTTGAGGGAGGCATCAGGGGCTACACCTTC. This codes for CSVEGGIRGYTF.

A few counts support this clonotype. The chain combines TRBV9 with TRBJ2-2; D remains ambiguous. Between the trimmed V and J ends, which lost 9 bases and 6 bases, there was a span of 9 bases. The CDR3 has 11 residues. Germline loops: CDR1 SGDLS, CDR2 YYNGEE. In DNA form, the CDR3 reads TGTGCCACCGAAACGTCCGGGGAGCTGTTTTTT. As protein: CATETSGELFF.

This clonotype was seen a handful of times. The chain joins TRBV7-2 to TRBJ2-2, with TRBD2 identical over 7 bases. The CDR3 consists of 17 residues. V gave up 5 bases and J gave up 3 bases; unmatched junction bases: 12. Per germline, CDR1 SGHTA and CDR2 FQGNSA. As DNA, the CDR3 is TGTGCCAGCAGCCGGCCCGTTGGGCGGGGGTACACCGGGGAGCTGTTTTTT. As protein: CASSRPVGRGYTGELFF.

The chain joins TRBV29-1 to TRBJ2-1; weak D call: TRBD2 (6 bases). Trimming took off 3 bases at V and 2 bases at J, with 11 bases between the two ends. The CDR3 contains 14 residues. Germline V CDR1 and CDR2: SQVTM, ANQGSEA. In DNA form, the CDR3 reads TGCAGCGTTGATCGGGAGAGGACCTACAATGAGCAGTTCTTC. Translation: CSVDRERTYNEQFF.

Many counts were recorded for this clonotype. V and J are TRBV4-1 and TRBJ1-1; D might be TRBD1 (6 bases). The germline V and J ends were trimmed by 4 bases and 8 bases, with 11 bases remaining between them. The CDR3 length is 12 residues. Germline V gene sequence: CDR1 MGHRA, CDR2 YSYEKL. CDR3 residues: CASSLRGGEAFF. The CDR3 DNA sequence: TGCGCCAGCAGCCTAAGAGGGGGAGAAGCTTTCTTT.

The gene calls are TRBV5-5 and TRBJ1-6, with 8 bases identical to TRBD1. The CDR3 totals 15 residues. Germline assignment: CDR1 SGHKS and CDR2 YYEKEE (reference sequence). With 0 bases clipped from V and 9 bases from J, the junction kept 5 bases outside the gene matches. The CDR3 coding sequence is TGTGCCAGCAGCTTGGTCAGGCAGGGGGCTTCACCCCTCCACTTT. This encodes CASSLVRQGASPLHF.

The rearrangement links TRBV5-1 to TRBJ2-1; D is unclear. Germline lookup yields CDR1 SGHRS and CDR2 YFSETQ. The V end was cut by 4 bases, the J end by 0 bases, with 17 bases between. The CDR3 has 17 residues. This chain's CDR3 is CASSPVRAVRSYNEQFF. CDR3 DNA: TGCGCCAGCAGCCCGGTAAGGGCGGTTCGCTCCTACAATGAGCAGTTCTTC.

The chain recombines TRBV2 with TRBJ1-1; D is undetermined. Between the trimmed V and J ends, which lost 6 bases and 1 base, there was a span of 6 bases. The CDR3 runs 12 residues. Looked up from germline, CDR1 is SNHLY and CDR2 is FYNNEI. Here the CDR3 DNA reads TGTGCCAGCAGGAGTTGGAACACTGAAGCTTTCTTT. It is translated as CASRSWNTEAFF.

This clonotype was seen a few times. The V and J genes are TRBV18 and TRBJ2-5; either TRBD1 or TRBD2 may supply D (5 bases each). Germline V gene data show CDR1 as KGHSH and CDR2 as LQKENI. V was trimmed by 1 base and J by 3 bases, leaving 12 bases between them. The CDR3 extends over 15 amino acids. In DNA, the CDR3 is TGTGCCAGCTCACCACTACGGGACCGAGAAGAGACCCAGTACTTC. This codes for CASSPLRDREETQYF.

The CDR3 region has the DNA TGTGCCAGCAGCCACTGGGGCGTATCTGGTGGGTCTGGCGGGTCTAGCACAGATACGCAGTATTTT. It codes for CASSHWGVSGGSGGSSTDTQYF. The V gene is TRBV4-2, the J gene TRBJ2-3; D may match TRBD1 or TRBD2 (5 bases each). Per the germline V gene, CDR1 is LGHNA and CDR2 is YNFKEQ. The V end was cut by 3 bases, the J end by 0 bases, with 31 bases between. This CDR3 comprises 22 residues.

This clonotype was seen only a few times. The rearrangement joins TRBV12-3 or TRBV12-4 to TRBJ2-7, with D hard to call. There are 12 residues in the CDR3. V lost 5 bases and J 8 bases, leaving 13 bases between the germline ends. This chain's CDR3 is CASSPALVQQYF. CDR3 in DNA: TGTGCCAGCAGTCCAGCCCTAGTTCAGCAGTACTTC.

This rearrangement joins TRBV7-6 to TRBJ2-5; D call uncertain. With 1 base removed from V and 5 bases from J, the gap between germline ends came to 14 bases. CDR1 is SGHVS, CDR2 FNYEAQ, per germline. This CDR3 contains 15 residues. The CDR3 region is CASSLDASMGETQYF. The CDR3 DNA is TGTGCCAGCAGCTTAGATGCGTCAATGGGGGAGACCCAGTACTTC.

In its sample, this clonotype was seen many times. V gene TRBV29-1 combines with J gene TRBJ2-5, with D perhaps matching TRBD2 (5 bases). Trimming pared 6 bases from V and 7 bases from J, leaving 15 bases between. The length of the CDR3 is 12 residues. Germline lookup yields CDR1 SQVTM and CDR2 ANQGSEA. CDR3 DNA: TGCAGCGTGTTTGAACTTGCGGGGACCCAGTACTTC. It codes for CSVFELAGTQYF.

This clonotype turned up a few times. V is TRBV11-2 and J is TRBJ2-3, with 10 nucleotides matching TRBD2. Per germline, CDR1 SGHAT and CDR2 FQNNGV. Unmatched junction bases numbered 15, after V lost 4 bases and J lost 5 bases. This CDR3 is 18 amino acids long. The CDR3 region is CASSSPDLLAGAGDTQYF. CDR3 nucleotide sequence: TGTGCCAGCAGCTCCCCCGACCTCCTAGCGGGAGCCGGAGATACGCAGTATTTT.

In this sample, this clonotype turned up a few times. The chain links TRBV4-2 to TRBJ1-6; D is unresolved. This CDR3 has 13 residues. V dropped 2 bases and J dropped 9 bases, with 8 bases sitting between them. CDR1 is LGHNA and CDR2 is YNFKEQ in the germline V gene. The CDR3, as DNA: TGTGCCAGCAGCCAAACCTTAGCTTCACCCCTCCACTTT. Translating it yields CASSQTLASPLHF.

The chain is built from TRBV27 and TRBJ1-1; D is ambiguous. The CDR3 has 13 amino acids. Germline V gives CDR1 MNHEY, CDR2 SMNVEV (reference sequence). With 4 bases removed from V and 6 bases from J, the gap between germline ends came to 12 bases. CDR3 loop: CASSYYADAEAFF. The CDR3 coding sequence is TGTGCCAGCAGTTATTACGCGGACGCTGAAGCTTTCTTT.

This clonotype was counted a few times. J is TRBJ2-1 and V is TRBV2; D unclear. The CDR3 consists of 15 residues. The germline gives CDR1 SNHLY, CDR2 FYNNEI. Between the trimmed V and J ends, which lost 9 bases and 0 bases, there was a span of 15 bases. CDR3 loop: CASTWAEISYNEQFF. DNA for the CDR3: TGTGCCAGTACCTGGGCGGAAATCTCCTACAATGAGCAGTTCTTC.

The rearrangement uses TRBV15 and TRBJ1-3; D is perhaps TRBD1 (6 bases). The CDR3 has 16 residues. The germline CDR1 and CDR2 sequences are LNHNV and YYDKDF (reference sequence). Trimming shortened V by 4 bases and J by 0 bases, and 13 bases separated the two germline ends. CDR3 in DNA: TGTGCCACCAGCATAGGGGGGACCCACTCTGGAAACACCATATATTTT. Encoded protein: CATSIGGTHSGNTIYF.

The rearrangement uses TRBV12-3 or TRBV12-4 and TRBJ2-5; no reliable D call. With 1 base removed from V and 5 bases from J, the gap between germline ends came to 5 bases. The CDR3 has 12 residues. This chain's CDR3 is CASSLEFETQYF. The CDR3 nucleotides are TGTGCCAGCAGTTTAGAGTTTGAGACCCAGTACTTC.

This clonotype was counted ten times or more. The V gene is TRBV4-1, the J gene TRBJ1-5, with 10 bases lining up with TRBD1. V was clipped by 2 bases and J by 6 bases; unmatched bases: 7. Germline CDR1 and CDR2: MGHRA and YSYEKL. The length of the CDR3 is 16 residues. The CDR3 loop reads CASSQLFDRGRQPQHF. The CDR3 DNA follows: TGCGCCAGCAGCCAACTATTTGACAGGGGGCGTCAGCCCCAGCATTTT.

This clonotype has a handful of counts. CDR3 loop: CASSPHARGSYEQYF. The CDR3 nucleotides read TGTGCCAGCAGCCCTCATGCGCGGGGCTCCTACGAGCAGTACTTC. The J gene is TRBJ2-7, the V gene TRBV28, with a tentative D call TRBD2 (6 bases). Germline values: CDR1 MDHEN, CDR2 SYDVKM. The CDR3 covers 15 residues. Trimming pared 6 bases from V and 0 bases from J, leaving 15 bases between.

This clonotype appeared a few times. A read error is likely, as this CDR3 ends without the conserved phenylalanine or tryptophan. No DNA is shown, since the ends of the CDR3 on it are uncertain; the CDR3 is the one TCRdb lists. V gene TRBV5-1 combines with J gene TRBJ1-1. Ends included, the CDR3 has 9 residues. Germline V gives CDR1 SGHRS, CDR2 YFSETQ. CDR3 protein: CASSLGHVS.

This clonotype was seen a few times. J is TRBJ2-2 and V is TRBV24-1; a weak D match, TRBD1 (5 bases). Germline assignment: CDR1 KGHDR and CDR2 SFDVKD. V lost 4 bases to trimming and J lost 6 bases, with 11 bases between them. This CDR3 has 14 amino acids. The DNA for the CDR3 is TGTGCCACCAGTGACCAAGGGGTACCCGGGGAGCTGTTTTTT. Translation: CATSDQGVPGELFF.

The V and J genes are TRBV2 and TRBJ1-2; TRBD1 might be the D (6 bases). The CDR3 loop spans 15 amino acids. Deletions cut 3 bases from V and 5 bases from J, with 16 bases between. CDR1 SNHLY and CDR2 FYNNEI come from the germline V gene. The CDR3 DNA reads TGTGCCAGCAGTGAGCCGCCGGGACAAGATTATGGCTACACCTTC. Its protein is CASSEPPGQDYGYTF. The entire variable domain, with the rest obtained from reference TRBV2 and TRBJ1-2, is as follows: EPEVTQTPSHQVTQMGQEVILRCVPISNHLYFYWYRQILGQKVEFLVSFYNNEISEKSEIFDDQFSVERPDGSNFTLKIRSTKLEDSAMYFCASSEPPGQDYGYTFGSGTRLTVV.